This T cell receptor (beta chain) was found in a study of blood T cell repertoires in COVID-19. At the level of the study: The United States, Italy and Spain supplied acute and convalescent COVID-19 samples. In each case, the material was cDNA or gDNA derived from T cells, B-cell-depleted T cells, or PBMCs.

About this clone: This CDR3 is also generated by other DNA sequences in the sample.

Authors' processing steps: Reference gene primer amplification yielded estimated nucleated cell counts. Measured with immunoSEQ multiplex PCR; TCRdb has only the in-frame clones, and not every one. V, J and clone size derive from that table, while D and trimming were established from the DNA sequence. Of a few hundred thousand clones in the sample, around four fifths were seen once. The clonotype originates from a man between 60 and 75 years old with acute or convalescent COVID-19. The specimen sequenced was peripheral blood.

CDR3 amino acids: CASSYGGDYGYTF. CDR3 DNA: TGTGCCAGCAGTTACGGGGGCGACTATGGCTACACCTTC. This chain connects TRBV6-6 to TRBJ1-2; TRBD1 might be the D (6 bases). From germline, CDR1 is MNHNY and CDR2 SVGAGI (reference sequence). Deletions cut 2 bases from V and 3 bases from J, with 7 bases between. This CDR3 spans 13 amino acids.